This T cell receptor beta chain was observed in a study of beta chain features in type 1 diabetes. Germline lookup yields CDR1 SGHNT and CDR2 YYREEE (reference sequence). V was pared by 0 bases and J by 2 bases, with 15 bases between. The CDR3 totals 16 residues. Stem cell-like memory, regulatory, central memory and naive CD4+ cells were sorted via CD45RO/CCR7/CD25/CD127/CD95/CD27. Purity above 95% was achieved in all sorted populations. The whole isolated RNA underwent reverse transcription, so sequencing captured expressed TCRB transcripts. Here immunoSEQ multiplex PCR was the method, and the copy in TCRdb shows in-frame clones only, minus some. The repertoire holds about 350,000 clones, with roughly a fifth as singletons. Concerning this clone itself: Its specificity is not known.

Study results and caveats: Within each of all four CD4+ subsets, Type 1 diabetes patients had TCRB CDR3s that were moderately but significantly shorter. Patients' naive, central memory and Treg TCRB repertoires seemed closer to one another than those of healthy donors.

This clonotype was obtained from a woman younger than 30 in good health. The chain recombines TRBV5-4 with TRBJ2-7, with D perhaps matching TRBD1 (6 bases). Specimen: naive CD4+ T cells from blood. CDR3 in DNA: TGTGCCAGCAGCTTGGCCGAGACAGGCCCTCCCTACGAGCAGTACTTC. This sequence encodes CASSLAETGPPYEQYF.